The 4 T cell receptor beta chains presented below share a single source sample, sequenced in a study of T cell responses to AZD1222 COVID-19 vaccine. The table came from immunoSEQ multiplex PCR; TCRdb's copy has only in-frame clones and leaves some out. The sample includes 90,000 to 100,000 clones, about 88% of them seen just once. The starting material was peripheral blood, obtained 28 days after the second AZD1222 dose. These receptors came from an adult who received the AZD1222 COVID-19 vaccine.

This chain uses TRBV2 with TRBJ1-1; 7 bases agree with TRBD1. Germline assignment: CDR1 SNHLY and CDR2 FYNNEI. V trimming: 5 bases; J trimming: 0 bases; junction bases outside the gene matches: 15. The CDR3 extends over 18 amino acids. CDR3 amino acids: CASSLREGEGAMNTEAFF. Here the CDR3 DNA reads TGTGCCAGCAGTCTGCGTGAAGGGGAGGGGGCTATGAACACTGAAGCTTTCTTT. The full variable domain, rest sourced from reference TRBV2 and TRBJ1-1, is EPEVTQTPSHQVTQMGQEVILRCVPISNHLYFYWYRQILGQKVEFLVSFYNNEISEKSEIFDDQFSVERPDGSNFTLKIRSTKLEDSAMYFCASSLREGEGAMNTEAFFGQGTRLTVV.

CDR3 in amino acids: CASSQELAADTQYF. The CDR3 bases are TGCGCCAGCAGCCAAGAACTAGCTGCAGATACGCAGTATTTT. This chain uses TRBV4-1 with TRBJ2-3, with D possibly TRBD2 on 6 matching bases. This CDR3 is built from 14 residues. The germline gives CDR1 MGHRA, CDR2 YSYEKL. V was clipped by 0 bases and J by 4 bases, with 8 bases between them.

The chain uses TRBV5-1 and TRBJ2-7; TRBD2 aligns across 10 bases. Unmatched junction bases numbered 8, after V lost 4 bases and J lost 1 base. Germline values: CDR1 SGHRS, CDR2 YFSETQ. The length of the CDR3 is 16 residues. CDR3 loop: CASSPSSSGSSYEQYF. CDR3 coding DNA: TGCGCCAGCAGCCCCTCGTCTAGCGGGAGTTCCTACGAGCAGTACTTC.

This clone was seen more than once but under ten times. The chain has TRBV27 and TRBJ2-7, with 14 bases aligning to TRBD2. CDR1 and CDR2 (germline): MNHEY, SMNVEV (reference sequence). This CDR3 has 19 amino acids. J gave up 5 bases and V 2 bases, and 14 bases lay outside the gene matches. The CDR3 region is CASSLRALGLAGVLNEQYF. The CDR3 DNA reads TGTGCCAGCAGTTTAAGGGCTCTGGGACTAGCGGGAGTCCTAAACGAGCAGTACTTC.